Listed below are T cell receptor beta chains from one sample, sequenced in a study of cytomegalovirus exposure and HLA in healthy donors. The repertoire was sequenced with immunoSEQ multiplex PCR; TCRdb's copy has only in-frame clones and lacks some. The data show about 170,000 clones, with approximately 84% seen just once and around 2.6% held by the top ten. The source material was PBMCs. The receptors originated from a young man in good health and CMV-seropositive. Each CDR3 is given with its conserved first and last residue. D genes are given only for firm matches. Size values are once, few and many counts, or a class for expanded clones, and some rows have none.

V: TRBV7-9
D: -
size: -
J: TRBJ1-4
CDR3: CASSLSATNEKLFF
DNA: TGTGCCAGCAGCTTATCTGCAACTAATGAAAAACTGTTTTTT

V: TRBV6-1
D: TRBD1
size: -
J: TRBJ1-5
CDR3: CASSAIGQASNQPQHF
DNA: TGTGCCAGCAGTGCCATCGGACAGGCTAGCAATCAGCCCCAGCATTTT

V: TRBV6-6
D: TRBD1
size: few
J: TRBJ2-2
CDR3: CASRPGTGVTGELFF
DNA: TGTGCCAGCAGACCCGGGACAGGGGTTACCGGGGAGCTGTTTTTT

V: TRBV23-1
D: -
size: -
J: TRBJ2-5
CDR3: CASSQSPGKKGETQYF
DNA: TGCGCCAGCAGTCAATCCCCAGGGAAAAAAGGGGAGACCCAGTACTTC

V: TRBV7-3
D: -
size: -
J: TRBJ1-2
CDR3: CASSLTAQDTLSYTF
DNA: TGTGCCAGCAGCTTAACTGCTCAGGACACTCTGAGCTACACCTTC

V: TRBV6-5
D: -
size: -
J: TRBJ2-5
CDR3: CASSYSLRETQYF
DNA: TGTGCCAGCAGTTACTCGTTGCGGGAGACCCAGTACTTC

V: TRBV4-3
D: TRBD2
size: few
J: TRBJ2-1
CDR3: CASSRVLAGGYNEQFF
DNA: TGCGCCAGCAGCCGCGTACTAGCGGGAGGCTACAATGAGCAGTTCTTC

V: TRBV14
D: TRBD2
size: -
J: TRBJ2-1
CDR3: CASTGLAANEQFF
DNA: TGTGCCAGCACGGGACTAGCAGCCAATGAGCAGTTCTTC

V: TRBV9
D: TRBD1
size: once
J: TRBJ1-1
CDR3: CASSVGDLWTGGGTEAFF
DNA: TGTGCCAGCAGCGTAGGGGATCTGTGGACAGGCGGAGGCACTGAAGCTTTCTTT

V: TRBV9
D: TRBD1
size: -
J: TRBJ1-3
CDR3: CASSAGQPVSGNTIYF
DNA: TGTGCCAGCAGCGCGGGACAGCCCGTCTCTGGAAACACCATATATTTT

V: TRBV29-1
D: -
size: -
J: TRBJ2-7
CDR3: CSVTGTSHYEQYF
DNA: TGCAGCGTGACCGGGACTTCGCACTACGAGCAGTACTTC

V: TRBV29-1
D: TRBD1
size: -
J: TRBJ1-3
CDR3: CSARGTGGYGNTIYF
DNA: TGCAGCGCCCGAGGGACAGGGGGCTACGGAAACACCATATATTTT

V: TRBV10-3
D: -
size: -
J: TRBJ1-6
CDR3: CAIRGTRDSPLHF
DNA: TGTGCCATCAGAGGAACGAGGGATTCACCCCTCCACTTT

V: TRBV25-1
D: TRBD1
size: -
J: TRBJ1-1
CDR3: CASSQGQGAEAFF
DNA: TGTGCCAGCAGTCAAGGACAGGGGGCTGAAGCTTTCTTT

V: TRBV19
D: -
size: -
J: TRBJ2-5
CDR3: CASSIDTGGETQYF
DNA: TGTGCCAGTAGTATAGATACCGGGGGAGAGACCCAGTACTTC

V: TRBV27
D: -
size: -
J: TRBJ2-5
CDR3: CASSYRQGRETQYF
DNA: TGTGCCAGCAGCTACCGTCAGGGCCGAGAGACCCAGTACTTC

V: TRBV5-1
D: -
size: -
J: TRBJ2-2
CDR3: CASKVRDTGELFF
DNA: TGCGCCAGCAAGGTCAGGGACACCGGGGAGCTGTTTTTT

V: TRBV5-4
D: TRBD2
size: -
J: TRBJ2-5
CDR3: CASSPEIAGARRETQYF
DNA: TGTGCCAGCAGCCCGGAGATAGCGGGAGCGAGGCGAGAGACCCAGTACTTC

V: TRBV7-2
D: TRBD1
size: -
J: TRBJ1-4
CDR3: CASSADRGSEKLFF
DNA: TGTGCCAGCAGCGCGGACAGGGGTAGTGAAAAACTGTTTTTT

V: TRBV5-1
D: TRBD2
size: -
J: TRBJ2-3
CDR3: CASSLETGTNTDTQYF
DNA: TGCGCCAGCAGCTTGGAAACCGGGACTAACACAGATACGCAGTATTTT

V: TRBV7-7
D: TRBD2
size: -
J: TRBJ2-2
CDR3: CASSSTSGISAGELFF
DNA: TGTGCTAGCAGCTCTACTAGCGGGATCTCAGCCGGGGAGCTGTTTTTT

V: TRBV5-6
D: TRBD1
size: -
J: TRBJ1-1
CDR3: CASSLARQGDTEAFF
DNA: TGTGCCAGCAGCTTGGCCCGACAGGGAGACACTGAAGCTTTCTTT

V: TRBV19
D: -
size: -
J: TRBJ2-3
CDR3: CASTTGRIRDTQYF
DNA: TGTGCCAGTACGACGGGTCGTATTAGGGATACGCAGTATTTT

V: TRBV27
D: TRBD1
size: once
J: TRBJ2-1
CDR3: CASSLLQDRGNEQFF
DNA: TGTGCCAGCAGTTTATTACAGGACAGGGGCAATGAGCAGTTCTTC

V: TRBV2
D: -
size: -
J: TRBJ1-5
CDR3: CASTRGGGNQPQHF
DNA: TGTGCCAGCACGAGAGGGGGAGGCAATCAGCCCCAGCATTTT

V: TRBV27
D: -
size: -
J: TRBJ1-6
CDR3: CASSLEVGGMSYSPLHF
DNA: TGTGCCAGCAGCTTGGAGGTGGGGGGGATGTCATATTCACCCCTCCACTTT

V: TRBV11-3
D: TRBD1
size: -
J: TRBJ2-2
CDR3: CASSLGDRATGELFF
DNA: TGTGCCAGCAGCCTAGGTGACAGGGCCACCGGGGAGCTGTTTTTT

V: TRBV5-8
D: TRBD1
size: -
J: TRBJ1-1
CDR3: CASSWGQGGRLNTEAFF
DNA: TGTGCCAGCAGCTGGGGACAGGGCGGAAGGTTGAACACTGAAGCTTTCTTT

V: TRBV30
D: -
size: -
J: TRBJ1-2
CDR3: CAWSALDSGERTGYTF
DNA: TGTGCCTGGAGTGCACTAGATTCCGGGGAGAGGACGGGCTACACCTTC

V: TRBV7-3
D: -
size: few
J: TRBJ1-3
CDR3: CASSLTRREGGNTIYF
DNA: TGTGCCAGCAGCTTAACACGAAGGGAGGGAGGAAACACCATATATTTT

V: TRBV29-1
D: TRBD2
size: -
J: TRBJ2-1
CDR3: CSGGLAGPGSEQFF
DNA: TGCAGCGGCGGACTAGCGGGGCCTGGGAGTGAGCAGTTCTTC

V: TRBV4-1
D: TRBD1
size: -
J: TRBJ1-1
CDR3: CASRQGPNTEAFF
DNA: TGCGCCAGCCGACAGGGACCGAACACTGAAGCTTTCTTT

V: TRBV4-3
D: TRBD2
size: once
J: TRBJ2-3
CDR3: CASSQELAGGDTQYF
DNA: TGCGCCAGCAGCCAAGAACTAGCGGGAGGAGATACGCAGTATTTT

V: TRBV9
D: TRBD1
size: -
J: TRBJ1-5
CDR3: CASSSSTGTNQPQHF
DNA: TGTGCCAGCAGCTCTTCGACAGGGACTAATCAGCCCCAGCATTTT

V: TRBV30
D: TRBD1
size: -
J: TRBJ1-4
CDR3: CASDRGTTNEKLFF
DNA: TGTGCCTCTGACAGGGGTACAACTAATGAAAAACTGTTTTTT

V: TRBV19
D: -
size: -
J: TRBJ2-7
CDR3: CASSRGPQTHEQYF
DNA: TGTGCCAGTAGTAGAGGGCCTCAAACCCACGAGCAGTACTTC

V: TRBV19
D: -
size: few
J: TRBJ1-5
CDR3: CASSTLDSRNQPQHF
DNA: TGTGCCAGTAGTACCTTGGACAGCCGCAATCAGCCCCAGCATTTT

V: TRBV9
D: -
size: -
J: TRBJ2-3
CDR3: CASSGRREPDTQYF
DNA: TGTGCCAGCAGCGGTAGAAGGGAGCCAGATACGCAGTATTTT

V: TRBV7-9
D: TRBD1
size: -
J: TRBJ1-2
CDR3: CSSSWEDRGGYTF
DNA: TGTTCCAGCAGCTGGGAGGACAGGGGTGGCTACACCTTC

V: TRBV9
D: TRBD1
size: -
J: TRBJ1-6
CDR3: CASSERTGGGSPLHF
DNA: TGTGCCAGCAGCGAGAGGACAGGGGGCGGTTCACCCCTCCACTTT

V: TRBV2
D: TRBD2
size: once
J: TRBJ2-1
CDR3: CASSAGLAAYNEQFF
DNA: TGTGCCAGCAGTGCCGGACTAGCGGCCTACAATGAGCAGTTCTTC

V: TRBV5-4
D: TRBD2
size: -
J: TRBJ2-1
CDR3: CASSGTSGRNEQFF
DNA: TGTGCCAGCAGTGGGACTAGCGGGAGAAATGAGCAGTTCTTC

V: TRBV4-3
D: -
size: -
J: TRBJ2-1
CDR3: CASSQEKPTGRDEQFF
DNA: TGCGCCAGCAGCCAAGAGAAGCCTACAGGAAGGGATGAGCAGTTCTTC

V: TRBV6-1
D: -
size: -
J: TRBJ2-3
CDR3: CASSEALRGLTDTQYF
DNA: TGTGCCAGCAGTGAAGCGCTTCGGGGTTTAACAGATACGCAGTATTTT

V: TRBV28
D: -
size: -
J: TRBJ1-1
CDR3: CASTKGIQGMWMNTEAFF
DNA: TGTGCCAGCACGAAAGGGATACAGGGCATGTGGATGAACACTGAAGCTTTCTTT

V: TRBV30
D: TRBD1
size: -
J: TRBJ2-3
CDR3: CAGGQGGADTQYF
DNA: TGTGCCGGGGGACAGGGAGGCGCAGATACGCAGTATTTT

V: TRBV7-2
D: -
size: -
J: TRBJ1-5
CDR3: CASSLRGREEQPQHF
DNA: TGTGCCAGCAGCTTAAGAGGCAGGGAGGAACAGCCCCAGCATTTT

V: TRBV28
D: TRBD1
size: -
J: TRBJ2-3
CDR3: CASSWTGAWDTQYF
DNA: TGTGCCAGCAGTTGGACAGGGGCCTGGGATACGCAGTATTTT

V: TRBV7-9
D: TRBD2
size: -
J: TRBJ2-2
CDR3: CASSFPSGLAGELFF
DNA: TGTGCCAGCAGCTTCCCTAGCGGGCTCGCCGGGGAGCTGTTTTTT

V: TRBV18
D: -
size: -
J: TRBJ2-5
CDR3: CASSLKETQYF
DNA: TGTGCCAGCTCACTTAAAGAGACCCAGTACTTC

V: TRBV5-4
D: TRBD2
size: once
J: TRBJ2-3
CDR3: CASSLGTSGGDTQYF
DNA: TGTGCCAGCAGCTTGGGGACTAGCGGGGGGGATACGCAGTATTTT

V: TRBV9
D: TRBD2
size: -
J: TRBJ2-2
CDR3: CASSSRGAGGPSATGELFF
DNA: TGTGCCAGCAGCTCCCGGGGGGCGGGAGGGCCATCGGCCACCGGGGAGCTGTTTTTT

V: TRBV5-4
D: -
size: few
J: TRBJ1-2
CDR3: CASSLGRDYGYTF
DNA: TGTGCCAGCAGCTTGGGGAGGGACTATGGCTACACCTTC

V: TRBV4-1
D: TRBD2
size: -
J: TRBJ2-1
CDR3: CASSLRLAGGYNEQFF
DNA: TGCGCCAGCAGCCTCCGATTAGCGGGAGGGTACAATGAGCAGTTCTTC

V: TRBV14
D: -
size: -
J: TRBJ2-5
CDR3: CASSQDRTRETQYF
DNA: TGTGCCAGCAGCCAAGATCGCACCAGAGAGACCCAGTACTTC

V: TRBV4-3
D: -
size: -
J: TRBJ1-1
CDR3: CASSQGEGMNTEAFF
DNA: TGCGCCAGCAGCCAAGGGGAGGGTATGAACACTGAAGCTTTCTTT

V: TRBV7-2
D: TRBD1
size: -
J: TRBJ2-7
CDR3: CASSSRGTGLYEQYF
DNA: TGTGCCAGCAGCTCCAGAGGGACAGGTCTCTACGAGCAGTACTTC

V: TRBV2
D: TRBD1
size: -
J: TRBJ1-6
CDR3: CASSGQGAGSPLHF
DNA: TGTGCCAGCAGCGGACAGGGGGCTGGGTCACCCCTCCACTTT

V: TRBV15
D: -
size: -
J: TRBJ1-2
CDR3: CATSRDRGYGYTF
DNA: TGTGCCACCAGCAGAGATCGCGGCTATGGCTACACCTTC

V: TRBV7-8
D: -
size: -
J: TRBJ2-4
CDR3: CASSLAWAGAKNIQYF
DNA: TGTGCCAGCAGCCTGGCCTGGGCGGGAGCCAAAAACATTCAGTACTTC